These 19 T cell receptor beta chains were sequenced from one sample in a study of blood T cell repertoires in COVID-19 (dated by TCRdb to about 2020). Library generation was performed with the immunoSEQ multiplex PCR assay. TCRdb mirrors the immuneACCESS table, restricted to in-frame sequences. Some clones are absent from its copies; in checked studies, under half trace to an unresolved V gene, and the reason for the others is unknown. In this sample the table shows under 250,000 clones, 70% to 90% of which occur a single time. The ten largest clones take up less than 8.5% of the sample. The sample was peripheral blood. These TCRs come from an older woman with active or convalescent COVID-19.

This clone appeared once. V gene TRBV6-5 combines with J gene TRBJ1-2; 7 nucleotides match TRBD1. CDR1 is MNHEY and CDR2 is SVGAGI in the germline V gene. CDR3 length: 15 residues. With V trimmed by 2 bases and J by 4 bases, 7 bases remained unmatched. The chain's CDR3 is CASSYQGQSLYGYTF. The CDR3 DNA reads TGTGCCAGCAGTTACCAGGGACAGTCCCTCTATGGCTACACCTTC.

In this sample, this clone turned up once. The rearrangement joins TRBV18 to TRBJ2-2, with 9 bases that match TRBD1. With V trimmed by 3 bases and J by 5 bases, 7 bases remained unmatched. Germline CDR1 KGHSH, CDR2 LQKENI. The CDR3 totals 16 residues. Written as DNA, the CDR3 is TGTGCCAGCTCACCTACCGCCGGGACAGGGACCGGGGAGCTGTTTTTT. It encodes CASSPTAGTGTGELFF.

The chain links TRBV5-1 to TRBJ1-2, with TRBD1 identical over 7 bases. This CDR3 has 15 residues. V shed 2 bases and J 2 bases; nucleotides not matched to a gene: 6. Germline CDR1 SGHRS, CDR2 YFSETQ. The CDR3 coding sequence is TGCGCCAGCAGCTTCCCGGACAGGAAAAACTATGGCTACACCTTC. Translated: CASSFPDRKNYGYTF.

The genes are TRBV4-3 and TRBJ1-4; unclear D gene. Trimming left V 0 bases short and J 8 bases short, with 19 bases between. The CDR3 sequence is 17 residues long. Per the germline V gene, CDR1 is LGHNA and CDR2 is YSLEER. The CDR3 region is CASSQDAFPGQREKLFF. DNA for the CDR3: TGCGCCAGCAGCCAAGATGCGTTCCCAGGCCAACGGGAAAAACTGTTTTTT.

This clone was seen just once. The CDR3 loop is CASSEGAAPRYNEQFF. CDR3 bases: TGTGCCAGCAGTGAAGGGGCGGCCCCCCGCTACAATGAGCAGTTCTTC. This rearrangement joins TRBV6-4 to TRBJ2-1, with D possibly matching TRBD1 (5 bases). CDR3 length: 16 residues. The germline V and J ends were trimmed by 3 bases and 3 bases, with 15 bases remaining between them. Germline V lookup: CDR1 MRHNA, CDR2 SNTAGT.

The J gene is TRBJ2-1, the V gene TRBV7-2; no reliable D call. V lost 4 bases, J lost 3 bases, and 7 bases lay in between. The CDR3 sequence is 13 residues long. In germline, CDR1 is SGHTA, CDR2 FQGNSA. CDR3 amino acids: CASSSPNYNEQFF. The CDR3 DNA is TGTGCCAGCAGCTCCCCAAACTACAATGAGCAGTTCTTC.

The rearrangement uses TRBV4-1 and TRBJ2-3; TRBD1 agrees at 7 bases. The germline V gene encodes CDR1 MGHRA and CDR2 YSYEKL. The CDR3 is 15 residues long. J gave up 0 bases and V 2 bases, and 2 bases lay outside the gene matches. The CDR3 protein is CASSQRQGSTDTQYF. In DNA, the CDR3 is TGCGCCAGCAGCCAACGACAGGGAAGCACAGATACGCAGTATTTT.

The chain combines TRBV4-3 with TRBJ1-3, with D possibly being TRBD1 (6 bases). V lost 0 bases and J lost 0, with 12 bases in between. The CDR3 consists of 17 residues. CDR1 LGHNA and CDR2 YSLEER come from the germline V gene. The CDR3 sequence is CASSQDTGLSSGNTIYF. The CDR3 coding sequence is TGCGCCAGCAGCCAAGACACAGGGCTAAGCTCTGGAAACACCATATATTTT.

The gene calls are TRBV2 and TRBJ2-1, with D possibly being TRBD1 (6 bases). The CDR3 is 15 residues long. The V end was cut by 5 bases, the J end by 5 bases, with 16 bases between. Germline V gene sequence: CDR1 SNHLY, CDR2 FYNNEI. The CDR3 DNA follows: TGTGCCAGCAGTCCGAGAGGGGGTGGCAACAATGAGCAGTTCTTC. It yields the protein CASSPRGGGNNEQFF.

This chain links TRBV15 with TRBJ1-4, with TRBD1 matching over 9 bases. The CDR3 extends over 15 amino acids. The germline V gene encodes CDR1 LNHNV and CDR2 YYDKDF (reference sequence). Unmatched junction bases numbered 7, after V lost 4 bases and J lost 7 bases. The CDR3 bases are TGTGCCACCAGCACGGCAACAGGGGGCGTTGAAAAACTGTTTTTT. Its translation is CATSTATGGVEKLFF.

CDR3: CASILGGGGVGELFF. The CDR3 bases are TGTGCCAGCATCCTCGGAGGGGGCGGAGTCGGGGAGCTGTTTTTT. The rearrangement joins TRBV6-5 to TRBJ2-2; D possibly corresponds to TRBD1 (7 bases). CDR3 size: 15 residues. V lost 7 bases, J lost 7 bases, and 19 bases lay in between. Looked up from germline, CDR1 is MNHEY and CDR2 is SVGAGI.

This chain connects TRBV20-1 to TRBJ2-6, with D hard to call. V was clipped by 7 bases and J by 3 bases, with 4 bases between them. This CDR3 spans 11 amino acids. CDR1 and CDR2 (germline): DFQATT, SNEGSKA (reference sequence). The CDR3 bases are TGCAGTGTATATGGGGCCAACGTCCTGACTTTC. As protein: CSVYGANVLTF.

The chain carries TRBV6-5 and TRBJ1-1; TRBD1 is a possible D gene (5 bases). The V gene's germline CDR1 is MNHEY and CDR2 SVGAGI. Trimming stripped 4 bases from V and 1 base from J, with 10 bases between. The CDR3 has 14 amino acids. CDR3 sequence reads: CASSLTVSNTEAFF. CDR3 sequence (DNA): TGTGCCAGCAGTTTGACAGTCTCGAACACTGAAGCTTTCTTT.

Comment on this clone: At one end, the junction sequence differs from germline, possibly due to a read error. This chain links TRBV7-2 with TRBJ2-7; 11 bases are shared with TRBD2. The germline CDR1 and CDR2 sequences are SGHTA and FQGNSA. This CDR3 region has 13 residues. DNA for the CDR3: TGTGCCAGCAGTTTTGTTAGCGGGGGGGAGCGGTACTTC. Translating it yields CASSFVSGGERYF.

V gene TRBV6-4 combines with J gene TRBJ1-5; a possible D gene is TRBD1 (5 bases). The V end was cut by 0 bases, the J end by 4 bases, with 16 bases between. There are 17 residues in the CDR3. Germline V gene sequence: CDR1 MRHNA, CDR2 SNTAGT. The CDR3 DNA reads as TGTGCCAGCAGTGACTCGAGTATTCAGGGAAGAAATCAGCCCCAGCATTTT. Translating it yields CASSDSSIQGRNQPQHF.

This clone was observed a single time. The chain employs TRBV5-1 and TRBJ2-6; 8 nucleotides match TRBD1. Germline CDR1 and CDR2: SGHRS and YFSETQ. V lost 0 bases, J lost 0 bases, and 2 bases stayed unmatched. This CDR3 comprises 17 residues. The DNA of the CDR3 is TGCGCCAGCAGCTTGGGGACAGGGAACTCTGGGGCCAACGTCCTGACTTTC. Its translation is CASSLGTGNSGANVLTF.

The rearrangement joins TRBV25-1 to TRBJ1-1, with 7 bases that match TRBD1. This CDR3 contains 13 residues. The trim removed 11 bases at V and 0 bases at J, leaving 6 bases unmatched. Germline lookup yields CDR1 MGHDK and CDR2 SYGVNS. This CDR3 reads CASLGGVNTEAFF. The DNA of the CDR3 is TGTGCCTCCTTAGGGGGCGTGAACACTGAAGCTTTCTTT.

The CDR3 sequence is CASSIRQGGEKLFF. DNA of the CDR3: TGTGCCAGCAGCATTCGACAGGGAGGTGAAAAACTGTTTTTT. The chain employs TRBV13 and TRBJ1-4, with 7 bases matching TRBD1. V shed 5 bases, J shed 7 bases, and the junction held 7 bases outside the gene matches. The germline gives CDR1 PRHDT, CDR2 FYEKMQ (reference sequence). The CDR3 totals 14 residues.

The CDR3 loop reads CASSLLGSGSQPQHF. The CDR3 DNA is TGTGCCAGCAGTTTATTAGGGAGCGGCAGTCAGCCCCAGCATTTT. V and J are TRBV28 and TRBJ1-5; D is uncertain. Germline-derived CDR1 and CDR2 are MDHEN and SYDVKM. CDR3 size: 15 residues. The V end lost 1 base, the J end lost 6 bases, and 13 bases lay between the germline ends.